This TCR beta chain comes out of a study of CD8+ T cells in alopecia areata. As for the study in general: A 6-month period off drug followed tofacitinib, which lasted 6 to 18 months. Findings and limits, study-wide: Just one nonresponder means the tie between baseline CD8+ expansion and response stays uncertain.

Points on this clone: Its antigen is unknown.

cDNA prepared by RNA extraction and subsequent reverse transcription served as the template for sequencing. Sequencing was performed with immunoSEQ multiplex PCR; in TCRdb, only in-frame clones are kept and a portion is missing. The sample contains some 170,000 clones, about three fifths of which appear only once. Germline CDR1 reads GTSNPN; CDR2 reads SVGIG (reference sequence). Trimming removed 5 bases from V and 4 bases from J, with 15 bases in between. The CDR3 runs to 13 residues. Treatment reported: oral pan-JAK inhibitor, 5-10 mg twice daily. As part of sample collection, lesional scalp punch biopsies and peripheral blood were taken from alopecia areata patients. Both CD4+ and CD8+ T cells were separated by sorting PBMCs.

The chain recombines TRBV30 with TRBJ2-7; D possibly matches TRBD1 or TRBD2 (6 bases each). This receptor was taken from a human donor with alopecia areata. The sequences come from CD4+ T cells sorted from blood, collected between weeks 55 and 65, from a patient treated with tofacitinib. The CDR3 nucleotides read TGTGCCTGGCCGGGGGCCCTTTCGTACGAGCAGTACTTC. It translates to CAWPGALSYEQYF. Supplemented by reference TRBV30 and TRBJ2-7, the full variable domain reads SQTIHQWPATLVQPVGSPLSLECTVEGTSNPNLYWYRQAAGRGLQLLFYSVGIGQISSEVPQNLSASRPQDRQFILSSKKLLLSDSGFYLCAWPGALSYEQYFGPGTRLTVT.